This TCR beta chain was obtained from a study of Graves' ophthalmopathy and Graves' hyperthyroidism. Notes on the study in general: In blood appeared most of the expanded thyroid clonotypes whose frequency exceeded 0.001.

Germline trimming cut 4 bases from V and 11 bases from J; bases unmatched to any gene: 9. The CDR3 sequence is 13 residues long. RNA transcripts yielded amplified TCR beta CDR3 regions. HTBI primers were used in a first-round RT-PCR, which preceded a second-round multiplex PCR. TCRdb redid the calling of the multiplex PCR reads with MiXCR, one entry per CDR3 protein. Among about 380,000 distinct CDR3 sequences listed, over 15% were seen once. This clonotype was seen repeatedly, ten times or more. The antigen is undetermined. The chain couples TRBV12-3 or TRBV12-4 to TRBJ1-2, with 8 bases that match TRBD1. The clonotype comes from a woman aged 18-29 years with stable Graves' hyperthyroidism. Sequenced material: peripheral blood. The CDR3 loop is CASSSWTGSLYTF. CDR3 coding DNA: TGTGCCAGCAGTTCGTGGACAGGGTCGCTTTACACCTTC.